This TCR beta chain was recorded in a study of blood T cell repertoires in COVID-19. Across the whole study: Sample material is recorded as cDNA or gDNA derived from T cells, B-cell-depleted T cells, or PBMCs.

CDR3 length equals 15 residues. V dropped 3 bases and J dropped 1; count of bases not matched to a gene: 2. The germline V gene encodes CDR1 SGDLS and CDR2 YYNGEE. Data came from immunoSEQ multiplex PCR; TCRdb stores just in-frame clones and leaves some out. The sample lists about 93,000 clones, roughly 89% occurring once. The sequence was collected from a man in his forties or fifties with acute or convalescent COVID-19. The sequenced material came from peripheral blood. This sequence joins TRBV9 and TRBJ2-1; TRBD2 matches 9 bases. For the CDR3, the DNA is TGTGCCAGCAGCGAACTAGCGGGTTCCTACAATGAGCAGTTCTTC. Translated: CASSELAGSYNEQFF. Full variable domain (outside the CDR3, taken from reference TRBV9 and TRBJ2-1): DSGVTQTPKHLITATGQRVTLRCSPRSGDLSVYWYQQSLDQGLQFLIQYYNGEERAKGNILERFSAQQFPDLHSELNLSSLELGDSALYFCASSELAGSYNEQFFGPGTRLTVL.